The clone carrying this T cell receptor beta chain was counted between two and nine times. What it binds is unknown. The sample is drawn from a study of T cells after yellow fever vaccination. UMIs and a universal primer site were added when TCR cDNA was made by 5'RACE template switching. TCRdb ran MiXCR on the 5' RACE reads and lists one entry per CDR3 protein. The sample has hundreds of thousands of distinct CDR3 sequences; about 13% are singletons. General study findings and limits: Contaminants from the bulk population, in the form of abundant clonotypes, could be found in FACS-sorted repertoires. Among primary-vaccination clones, most reappeared after the booster, at 95% to 96% for CD4 and approximately 90% for CD8.

V was cut by 0 bases and J by 4 bases, with 9 bases left in between. Germline V lookup: CDR1 LGHNA, CDR2 YSLEER. The CDR3 runs to 14 residues. The sequence was obtained from a man aged 30 to 45 who received the YFV17D yellow fever vaccine. This specimen was PBMCs, taken on the day of the yellow fever booster vaccination. The genes are TRBV4-3 and TRBJ2-5; D possibly corresponds to TRBD1 (5 bases). Written as DNA, the CDR3 is TGCGCCAGCAGCCAAGAAGTTGGGGCAGAGACCCAGTACTTC. Encoded protein: CASSQEVGAETQYF.